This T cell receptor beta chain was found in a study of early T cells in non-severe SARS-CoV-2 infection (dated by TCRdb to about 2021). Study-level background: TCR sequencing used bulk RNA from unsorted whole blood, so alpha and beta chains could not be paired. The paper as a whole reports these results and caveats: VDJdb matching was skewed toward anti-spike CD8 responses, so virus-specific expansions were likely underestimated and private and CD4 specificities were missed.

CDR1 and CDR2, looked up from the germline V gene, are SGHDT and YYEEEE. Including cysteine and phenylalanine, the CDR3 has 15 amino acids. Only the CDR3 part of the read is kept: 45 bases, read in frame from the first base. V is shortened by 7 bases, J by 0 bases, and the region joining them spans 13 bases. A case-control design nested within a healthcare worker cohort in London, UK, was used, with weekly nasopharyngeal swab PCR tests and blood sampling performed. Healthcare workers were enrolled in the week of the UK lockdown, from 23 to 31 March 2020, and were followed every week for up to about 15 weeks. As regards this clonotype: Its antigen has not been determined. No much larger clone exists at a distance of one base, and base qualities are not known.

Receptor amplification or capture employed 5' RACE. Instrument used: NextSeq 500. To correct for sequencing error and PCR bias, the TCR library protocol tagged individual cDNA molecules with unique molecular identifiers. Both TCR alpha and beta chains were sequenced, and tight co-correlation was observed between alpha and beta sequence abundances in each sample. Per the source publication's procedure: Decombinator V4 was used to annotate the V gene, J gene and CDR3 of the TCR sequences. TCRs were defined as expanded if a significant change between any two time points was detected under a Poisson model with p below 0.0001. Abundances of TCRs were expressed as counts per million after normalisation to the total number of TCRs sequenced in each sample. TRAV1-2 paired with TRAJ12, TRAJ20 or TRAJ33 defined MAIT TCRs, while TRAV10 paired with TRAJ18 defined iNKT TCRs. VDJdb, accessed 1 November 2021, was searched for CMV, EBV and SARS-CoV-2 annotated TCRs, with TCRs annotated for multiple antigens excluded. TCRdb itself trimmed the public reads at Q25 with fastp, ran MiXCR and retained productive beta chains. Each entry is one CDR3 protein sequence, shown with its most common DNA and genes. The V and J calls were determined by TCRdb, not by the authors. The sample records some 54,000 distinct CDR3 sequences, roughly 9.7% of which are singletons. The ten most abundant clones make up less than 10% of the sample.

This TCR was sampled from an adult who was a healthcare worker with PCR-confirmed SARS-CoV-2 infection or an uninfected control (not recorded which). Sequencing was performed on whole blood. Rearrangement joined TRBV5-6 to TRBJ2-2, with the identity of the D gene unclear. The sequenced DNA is TGTGCCAGCCGTCTCGACATAACGAACACCGGGGAGCTGTTTTTT. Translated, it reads CASRLDITNTGELFF.